This T cell receptor beta chain was identified in a study of chemoradiotherapy in HPV16-positive cancers (dated by TCRdb to the early 2020s). Broadly, across the study: Candidate HPV-specific T-cell clones and common TCR motifs were defined by functional T-cell assays performed on cells from a couple of HPV16-positive patients. Whether T-cell immunity against the HPV oncoproteins E6 and E7 changes during chemoradiotherapy and whether survival is affected by this immunity were examined in the study. TCR repertoires from roughly 87 patients with HPV-related cancers were then used to track the candidate HPV-specific TCRs and motifs. What the study reported, not specific to this receptor: Only a couple of HPV16-positive patients were used to derive the functional definition of HPV-specific T cells, and the survival association was reported for HPV16-positive patients. Expansion of candidate HPV-specific clones and E7-related TCR motifs was observed in the tumor microenvironment during treatment, whereas no such expansion was observed for non-HPV-specific T cells. Among HPV16-positive patients, expansion of HPV-responsive T cells during chemoradiotherapy was associated with better recurrence-free survival.

Sequences LGHNA (CDR1) and YSLEER (CDR2) are obtained from the germline V gene. Trimming removed 3 bases from V and 3 bases from J; the gene matches leave 4 bases unexplained. The CDR3 measures 15 amino acids from cysteine to phenylalanine. Only the CDR3 part of the read is kept: 45 bases, read in frame from the first base. The library was generated by the immunoSEQ multiplex PCR assay. Sourced from immuneACCESS, this table was stored by TCRdb with only in-frame sequences that have V and J called. A share of the clones is absent; for the studies checked, an unresolved V gene accounts for under half, and the remainder has no known explanation. Here the sample has under 15,000 clones; around 82% occur a single time. Around 2% of the sample is in the top ten clones. Repertoires were sampled repeatedly over the course of chemoradiotherapy so that clonal expansion in the tumor microenvironment could be followed.

Details on this clone: Its recognized antigen is unknown. There are no base qualities to consult, and no much larger clone falls within one base.

The source is a human donor with HPV-associated anogenital cancer. Sampling was performed from a patient who underwent chemoradiotherapy. Recombination joined TRBV4-3 with TRBJ2-2; 7 central nucleotides agree with TRBD1. The CDR3 region has the sequence CASSHRQGDTGELFF. The nucleotide sequence reads TGCGCCAGCAGCCATCGACAGGGAGACACCGGGGAGCTGTTTTTT.